What follows are 17 T cell receptor beta chains derived from one specimen sequenced in a study of beta chain features in type 1 diabetes. TCRB transcripts that were expressed got sequenced, as all of the isolated RNA had been reverse transcribed. Clones were sequenced by immunoSEQ multiplex PCR, and TCRdb holds only the in-frame ones, with some missing. The table records a few hundred thousand clones, around 20% of them present only once. The sequencing sample was made of naive CD4+ T cells from blood. The receptors were gathered from a woman between 18 and 29 years old in good health.

This clone was observed a few times. The gene calls are TRBV18 and TRBJ1-1, with D perhaps matching TRBD1 (5 bases). The CDR3 covers 15 residues. The V and J ends lost 1 base and 3 bases respectively, with 12 bases between them. Germline loops: CDR1 KGHSH, CDR2 LQKENI. The CDR3 here is CASSPRQGADTEAFF. The CDR3 nucleotides are TGTGCCAGCTCACCACGTCAGGGCGCGGACACTGAAGCTTTCTTT.

This clone was observed a handful of times. The chain has TRBV5-1 and TRBJ1-1; no firm D call. This CDR3 region has 11 residues. CDR1 is SGHRS, CDR2 YFSETQ, per germline. V lost 4 bases and J lost 7, with 8 bases in between. CDR3: CASSLRDEAFF. The CDR3 DNA reads TGCGCCAGCAGCCTCCGGGATGAAGCTTTCTTT.

This clone was seen only a few times. The chain joins TRBV5-1 to TRBJ2-1; the match to TRBD2 covers 8 bases. The CDR3 length is 16 residues. Germline CDR1 and CDR2: SGHRS and YFSETQ. V was pared by 9 bases and J by 0 bases, with 11 bases of the junction left unmatched. As DNA, the CDR3 is TGCGCCACCAAGAGGCGGGGGGAAAGCTCCTACAATGAGCAGTTCTTC. It codes for CATKRRGESSYNEQFF.

In its sample, this clone was seen a few times. V gene TRBV28 combines with J gene TRBJ2-1; D may be TRBD1 (7 bases). Germline V gives CDR1 MDHEN, CDR2 SYDVKM. This CDR3 is built from 14 residues. V gave up 8 bases and J gave up 5 bases, with 16 bases separating them. The CDR3, as DNA: TGTGCCAGCCGTTCGGCGGGACAGAACAATGAGCAGTTCTTC. Translated, it gives CASRSAGQNNEQFF.

The CDR3 protein is CASSHIFLAGVSYNEQFF. In nucleotides, the CDR3 is TGTGCCAGCAGCCACATATTCCTAGCGGGGGTCTCCTACAATGAGCAGTTCTTC. The chain carries TRBV14 and TRBJ2-1; 10 positions match TRBD2. The CDR3 loop spans 18 amino acids. Germline-derived CDR1 and CDR2 are SGHDN and FVKESK. Unmatched junction bases numbered 8, after V lost 3 bases and J lost 0 bases.

This clone came up a few times. This sequence joins TRBV5-1 and TRBJ2-3; a possible D gene is TRBD2 (6 bases). The germline V and J ends were trimmed by 3 bases and 1 base, with 12 bases remaining between them. CDR1 and CDR2 from the germline V gene are SGHRS and YFSETQ. The CDR3 length is 15 residues. CDR3 in DNA: TGCGCCAGCAGCTCGCGGGGCGGGGGCACAGATACGCAGTATTTT. Its protein is CASSSRGGGTDTQYF.

This clone was counted a few times. The chain is built from TRBV18 and TRBJ2-4; D is perhaps TRBD1 (5 bases). The germline V gene encodes CDR1 KGHSH and CDR2 LQKENI. Trimming shortened V by 0 bases and J by 6 bases, and 15 bases separated the two germline ends. The CDR3 is 16 residues long. Here the CDR3 reads CASSPPGQGDRNIQYF. The CDR3 bases are TGTGCCAGCTCACCACCGGGGCAGGGCGATAGAAACATTCAGTACTTC.

This clone was recorded a few times. The chain employs TRBV18 and TRBJ1-6; D not resolved. Trimming removed 3 bases at V and 10 bases at J, with 16 bases between. The CDR3 covers 15 residues. Germline CDR1 and CDR2: KGHSH and LQKENI. The CDR3 loop reads CASSPTREGGSPLHF. CDR3 bases: TGTGCCAGCTCACCCACAAGGGAGGGAGGCTCACCCCTCCACTTT.

V is TRBV30 and J is TRBJ2-1; D ambiguous. There are 11 residues in the CDR3. CDR1 GTSNPN and CDR2 SVGIG come from the germline V gene (reference sequence). V lost 4 bases to trimming and J lost 1 base, with 2 bases between them. The CDR3 here is CAWTSYNEQFF. The CDR3 nucleotides read TGTGCCTGGACATCCTACAATGAGCAGTTCTTC. The entire variable domain, with the rest obtained from reference TRBV30 and TRBJ2-1, is as follows: SQTIHQWPATLVQPVGSPLSLECTVEGTSNPNLYWYRQAAGRGLQLLFYSVGIGQISSEVPQNLSASRPQDRQFILSSKKLLLSDSGFYLCAWTSYNEQFFGPGTRLTVL.

The chain links TRBV13 to TRBJ2-6; D is undetermined. Germline CDR1 PRHDT, CDR2 FYEKMQ (reference sequence). The CDR3 contains 16 residues. V was shortened by 2 bases and J by 0 bases, with 8 bases between the two germline ends. CDR3 protein: CASSLTAPSGANVLTF. CDR3 coding DNA: TGTGCCAGCAGCTTAACAGCTCCCTCTGGGGCCAACGTCCTGACTTTC.

In this sample, this clone turned up a few times. The chain joins TRBV4-1 to TRBJ1-1; maybe TRBD1 (5 bases). Germline values: CDR1 MGHRA, CDR2 YSYEKL. CDR3 length: 16 residues. V lost 6 bases and J 10 bases, leaving 27 bases between the germline ends. For the CDR3, the DNA is TGCGCCAGCAGAGAGGGTCAACTGGGACTCTCTGGGGGAGCTTTCTTT. Its translation is CASREGQLGLSGGAFF.

This clone showed up just a few times. The chain carries TRBV10-3 and TRBJ1-2; D remains unclear. Germline V lookup: CDR1 ENHRY, CDR2 SYGVKD. This CDR3 contains 16 residues. Trimming took off 0 bases at V and 0 bases at J, with 11 bases between the two ends. The chain's CDR3 is CAISESRRGANYGYTF. The CDR3 DNA follows: TGTGCCATCAGTGAGTCCCGTCGGGGAGCTAACTATGGCTACACCTTC.

The chain recombines TRBV30 with TRBJ2-1, with 7 bases matching TRBD2. Germline V gene data show CDR1 as GTSNPN and CDR2 as SVGIG (reference sequence). The CDR3 sequence is 16 residues long. V lost 0 bases and J lost 7; bases outside the gene matches: 12. CDR3 nucleotide sequence: TGTGCCTGGAGTGTAAGGGGCTACGCGGGAGATAATGAGCAGTTCTTC. Protein sequence: CAWSVRGYAGDNEQFF.

A few counts support this clone. The chain links TRBV11-2 to TRBJ2-2; D is ambiguous. This CDR3 contains 14 residues. V lost 10 bases and J lost 5, with 17 bases in between. Germline V gene sequence: CDR1 SGHAT, CDR2 FQNNGV. CDR3 residues: CATQSLPGTGELFF. CDR3 DNA sequence: TGTGCCACCCAATCCTTACCGGGTACCGGGGAGCTGTTTTTT.

The chain links TRBV6-6 to TRBJ1-1; tentative D call: TRBD1 (5 bases). The germline CDR1 and CDR2 sequences are MNHNY and SVGAGI (reference sequence). The length of the CDR3 is 13 residues. Trimming left V 4 bases short and J 1 base short, with 7 bases between. The CDR3 spells CASSLTENTEAFF. CDR3 coding DNA: TGTGCCAGCAGTTTGACAGAGAACACTGAAGCTTTCTTT.

This chain uses TRBV2 with TRBJ1-2, with D possibly being TRBD1 (5 bases). Germline V CDR1 and CDR2: SNHLY, FYNNEI. The CDR3 has 15 amino acids. V lost 4 bases and J lost 5, with 17 bases in between. CDR3 protein: CASSALTRTLYGYTF. Here the CDR3 DNA reads TGTGCCAGCAGTGCCCTAACAAGGACACTGTATGGCTACACCTTC.

V gene TRBV18 combines with J gene TRBJ2-1, with 7 bases fitting TRBD2. The V segment lost 6 bases and the J segment 8 bases; nucleotides outside the gene matches: 13. The CDR3 has 15 amino acids. CDR1 KGHSH and CDR2 LQKENI come from the germline V gene. The CDR3 protein is CASSLLAAEEYEQFF. DNA of the CDR3: TGTGCCAGCTCGCTCCTAGCGGCGGAGGAGTATGAGCAGTTCTTC.